These 28 T cell receptor beta chains originate from one sample sequenced in a study of blood T cell repertoires in COVID-19. The data were produced by immunoSEQ multiplex PCR, yet TCRdb's version contains in-frame clones alone and is incomplete. The table shows 15,000 to 20,000 clones, with approximately 86% occurring only once. Input material: peripheral blood. Receptors were obtained from an older man with acute or convalescent COVID-19.

The gene calls are TRBV20-1 and TRBJ1-5; 9 nucleotides line up with TRBD1. V was clipped by 3 bases and J by 2 bases; unmatched bases: 8. The CDR3 covers 16 residues. Germline CDR1 DFQATT, CDR2 SNEGSKA (reference sequence). The CDR3 spells CSASPGQGERNQPQHF. The CDR3 nucleotides are TGCAGTGCTAGTCCGGGACAGGGAGAACGCAATCAGCCCCAGCATTTT.

This clone showed up just once. The gene calls are TRBV10-3 and TRBJ2-2, with TRBD2 matching 8 bases. The CDR3 consists of 17 residues. The V segment lost 5 bases and the J segment 0 bases; nucleotides outside the gene matches: 8. The germline gives CDR1 ENHRY, CDR2 SYGVKD. The CDR3: CAISNKLSGANTGELFF. The CDR3 DNA reads TGTGCCATCAGTAATAAGCTTAGCGGGGCGAACACCGGGGAGCTGTTTTTT.

This clone appeared once. The chain is built from TRBV10-3 and TRBJ1-1, with 12 bases aligning to TRBD1. CDR3 length: 15 amino acids. With 5 bases clipped from V and 7 bases from J, the junction kept 8 bases outside the gene matches. Germline assignment: CDR1 ENHRY and CDR2 SYGVKD. In DNA, the CDR3 is TGTGCCATCAGTCCCGGGACAGGGGGCGACTATGAAGCTTTCTTT. Translated, it gives CAISPGTGGDYEAFF.

The chain joins TRBV11-2 to TRBJ2-7, with D maybe TRBD2 (6 bases). There are 14 residues in the CDR3. The ends were cut back, 1 base at V and 1 base at J, with 8 bases in the middle. The V gene's germline CDR1 is SGHAT and CDR2 FQNNGV. The CDR3: CASSLVAASYEQYF. The CDR3, as DNA: TGTGCCAGCAGCTTAGTAGCGGCGTCCTACGAGCAGTACTTC.

This clone appeared a single time. The chain is built from TRBV7-7 and TRBJ2-7, with 7 bases that match TRBD1. CDR3 length: 15 amino acids. Germline V gene lookup returns CDR1 SSHAT and CDR2 FNYEAQ (reference sequence). J was trimmed by 0 bases and V by 6 bases; bases with no gene match: 8. The CDR3 sequence: CASSPGQASSYEQYF. For the CDR3, the DNA is TGTGCCAGCAGTCCAGGACAGGCGAGCTCCTACGAGCAGTACTTC.

The gene calls are TRBV5-4 and TRBJ1-2; D remains ambiguous. The germline V gene encodes CDR1 SGHNT and CDR2 YYREEE (reference sequence). This CDR3 has 11 amino acids. Deletions cut 1 base from V and 7 bases from J, with 5 bases between. DNA for the CDR3: TGTGCCAGCAGCTTGACGGGTGGCTACACCTTC. This translates into CASSLTGGYTF. Drawing the rest from reference TRBV5-4 and TRBJ1-2, the complete variable domain is ETGVTQSPTHLIKTRGQQVTLRCSSQSGHNTVSWYQQALGQGPQFIFQYYREEENGRGNFPPRFSGLQFPNYSSELNVNALELDDSALYLCASSLTGGYTFGSGTRLTVV.

The V and J genes are TRBV7-9 and TRBJ2-3; TRBD2 matches at 11 bases. CDR3 length: 17 residues. Germline V lookup: CDR1 SEHNR, CDR2 FQNEAQ (reference sequence). J gave up 2 bases and V 5 bases, and 9 bases lay outside the gene matches. CDR3 sequence reads: CASSRHTSGSLTDTQYF. The CDR3 DNA follows: TGTGCCAGCAGCAGGCACACTAGCGGGAGCCTCACAGATACGCAGTATTTT.

The chain links TRBV14 to TRBJ1-2; TRBD1 matches at 8 bases. V lost 6 bases and J lost 2; bases outside the gene matches: 14. CDR1 is SGHDN and CDR2 is FVKESK in the germline V gene. The CDR3 covers 17 residues. CDR3 coding DNA: TGTGCCAGCAGTCCCTTGTTGTTGCGGACAGGGAACTATGGCTACACCTTC. It translates to CASSPLLLRTGNYGYTF. The full variable domain, completed using reference TRBV14 and TRBJ1-2, is EAGVTQFPSHSVIEKGQTVTLRCDPISGHDNLYWYRRVMGKEIKFLLHFVKESKQDESGMPNNRFLAERTGGTYSTLKVQPAELEDSGVYFCASSPLLLRTGNYGYTFGSGTRLTVV.

The chain employs TRBV9 and TRBJ2-7, with D tentatively TRBD2 (6 bases). The CDR3 runs 14 residues. The germline CDR1 and CDR2 sequences are SGDLS and YYNGEE. The V gene lost 0 bases and the J gene lost 0 bases, with 7 bases spanning the gap. CDR3 in DNA: TGTGCCAGCAGCGTAGACGGGAGCTCCTACGAGCAGTACTTC. This sequence encodes CASSVDGSSYEQYF.

The chain recombines TRBV27 with TRBJ2-1; the match to TRBD2 covers 9 bases. Per germline, CDR1 MNHEY and CDR2 SMNVEV (reference sequence). The CDR3 consists of 17 residues. Trimming cost V 4 bases and J 8 bases; bases outside gene matches: 15. This CDR3 is CASSSPQTSGGRDEQFF. The CDR3 nucleotides read TGTGCCAGCAGTTCCCCGCAGACTAGCGGAGGACGGGATGAGCAGTTCTTC.

This rearrangement joins TRBV5-1 to TRBJ2-7; possible D gene TRBD1, 6 bases. The CDR3 spans 15 residues. V gave up 4 bases and J gave up 3 bases, with 17 bases separating them. Germline V lookup: CDR1 SGHRS, CDR2 YFSETQ. The CDR3 loop is CASSQTPGQSYEQYF. CDR3 bases: TGCGCCAGCAGCCAAACTCCCGGACAGAGCTACGAGCAGTACTTC. Looking up the rest from reference TRBV5-1 and TRBJ2-7 gives the full variable domain: KAGVTQTPRYLIKTRGQQVTLSCSPISGHRSVSWYQQTPGQGLQFLFEYFSETQRNKGNFPGRFSGRQFSNSRSEMNVSTLELGDSALYLCASSQTPGQSYEQYFGPGTRLTVT.

The chain joins TRBV3-1 (or the pseudogene TRBV3-2) to TRBJ2-1; 14 positions match TRBD2. Germline V gene data show CDR1 as LGHDT and CDR2 as YNNKEL (reference sequence). The CDR3 length is 14 residues. Losses at the gene ends were 5 bases for V and 8 bases for J; bases not matched to a gene: 2. CDR3 sequence reads: CASSGLAGGYEQFF. The CDR3 DNA follows: TGTGCCAGCAGCGGACTAGCGGGAGGATATGAGCAGTTCTTC.

The V and J genes are TRBV15 and TRBJ1-4, with 10 bases aligning to TRBD1. Germline V gene sequence: CDR1 LNHNV, CDR2 YYDKDF (reference sequence). This CDR3 is built from 19 residues. Germline trimming cut 0 bases from V and 6 bases from J; bases unmatched to any gene: 13. The CDR3 protein is CATSRDPATGGEVDEKLFF. CDR3 nucleotide sequence: TGTGCCACCAGCAGAGATCCCGCGACAGGGGGCGAGGTTGATGAAAAACTGTTTTTT. Supplemented by reference TRBV15 and TRBJ1-4, the full variable domain reads DAMVIQNPRYQVTQFGKPVTLSCSQTLNHNVMYWYQQKSSQAPKLLFHYYDKDFNNEADTPDNFQSRRPNTSFCFLDIRSPGLGDTAMYLCATSRDPATGGEVDEKLFFGSGTQLSVL.

The gene calls are TRBV29-1 and TRBJ1-2, with D perhaps matching TRBD1 (6 bases). The CDR3 contains 15 residues. Looked up from germline, CDR1 is SQVTM and CDR2 is ANQGSEA. The germline V and J ends were trimmed by 4 bases and 1 base, with 16 bases remaining between them. The CDR3 DNA reads TGCAGCGTTGTGGGTTCGACAGGTATTAACTATGGCTACACCTTC. Translated: CSVVGSTGINYGYTF.

The V gene is TRBV5-4, the J gene TRBJ1-1; D is unresolved. This CDR3 region has 13 residues. V was clipped by 6 bases and J by 4 bases, with 13 bases between them. From germline, CDR1 is SGHNT and CDR2 YYREEE (reference sequence). CDR3 bases: TGTGCCAGCACCAAGCCCCCTAGCACTGAAGCTTTCTTT. Its translation: CASTKPPSTEAFF.

The CDR3 region has the DNA TGTGCCAGCAGCCAATCAGGGAACACCGGGGAGCTGTTTTTT. Translation gives CASSQSGNTGELFF. The rearrangement joins TRBV7-9 to TRBJ2-2, with D hard to call. Trimming pared 5 bases from V and 1 base from J, leaving 8 bases between. The length of the CDR3 is 14 residues. The germline CDR1 and CDR2 sequences are SEHNR and FQNEAQ (reference sequence).

The chain carries TRBV6-5 and TRBJ2-7; tentatively, D is TRBD1 (5 bases). Trimming pared 7 bases from V and 1 base from J, leaving 11 bases between. CDR3 length: 13 amino acids. Germline-derived CDR1 and CDR2 are MNHEY and SVGAGI. The CDR3 sequence is CASTKGPSYEQYF. CDR3 DNA sequence: TGTGCCAGCACCAAGGGGCCGTCCTACGAGCAGTACTTC.

The chain uses TRBV7-2 and TRBJ2-4; D perhaps matches TRBD1 (6 bases). The CDR3 sequence is 15 residues long. Trimming pared 5 bases from V and 5 bases from J, leaving 16 bases between. Germline V gene lookup returns CDR1 SGHTA and CDR2 FQGNSA. CDR3 amino acids: CASSVLKGVENIQYF. The CDR3 coding sequence is TGTGCCAGCAGCGTTTTAAAGGGGGTCGAAAACATTCAGTACTTC.

Regarding this clone: This sample includes further DNA sequences coding for the same CDR3. This chain connects TRBV5-1 to TRBJ2-3; unclear D gene. Germline V gene data show CDR1 as SGHRS and CDR2 as YFSETQ. V lost 2 bases, J lost 2 bases, and 9 bases lay in between. The CDR3 has 14 residues. In DNA form, the CDR3 reads TGCGCCAGCAGCTTCGGAGCTCTCACAGATACGCAGTATTTT. Translating it yields CASSFGALTDTQYF.

CDR3 protein: CASSFMGGEAFF. The CDR3 DNA reads as TGTGCCAGCAGTTTTATGGGGGGAGAAGCTTTCTTT. The chain is built from TRBV27 and TRBJ1-1; tentative D call: TRBD1 (5 bases). CDR3 length: 12 residues. Trimming stripped 3 bases from V and 8 bases from J, with 10 bases between. The germline gives CDR1 MNHEY, CDR2 SMNVEV (reference sequence).

The chain carries TRBV7-8 and TRBJ1-6; D is uncertain. The CDR3 length is 15 residues. Trimming stripped 5 bases from V and 14 bases from J, with 22 bases between. In germline, CDR1 is SGHVS, CDR2 FQNEAQ. CDR3 sequence reads: CASSRVGGRDITLHF. The DNA for the CDR3 is TGTGCCAGCAGCCGGGTCGGAGGGCGGGATATAACCCTCCACTTT.

This rearrangement joins TRBV12-3 or TRBV12-4 to TRBJ2-1, with TRBD1 as a possible D gene (6 bases). The CDR3 covers 13 residues. V was clipped by 6 bases and J by 5 bases, with 11 bases between them. The CDR3 loop reads CASSVGQNNEQFF. Written as DNA, the CDR3 is TGTGCCAGCAGCGTAGGACAGAACAATGAGCAGTTCTTC.

The chain has TRBV3-1 (or the pseudogene TRBV3-2) and TRBJ2-3; 11 positions match TRBD1. Germline CDR1 and CDR2: LGHDT and YNNKEL (reference sequence). The ends lost 4 bases at V and 5 bases at J; junction bases unmatched: 8. The CDR3 is 16 amino acids. CDR3 in amino acids: CASSRRGQGVRDTQYF. The CDR3 region has the DNA TGTGCCAGCAGCCGTAGGGGACAGGGGGTTAGAGATACGCAGTATTTT.

V and J are TRBV3-1 (or the pseudogene TRBV3-2) and TRBJ2-7; D not certain. Germline CDR1 and CDR2: LGHDT and YNNKEL (reference sequence). The CDR3 covers 16 residues. Trimming took 0 bases from V and 7 from J, leaving 19 bases between them. The CDR3 coding sequence is TGTGCCAGCAGCCAAGACCTGTCTACCGTTTTCGGGGAGCAGTACTTC. Amino acid sequence: CASSQDLSTVFGEQYF.

The chain recombines TRBV5-1 with TRBJ1-4, with TRBD1 as a possible D gene (5 bases). Trimming stripped 4 bases from V and 8 bases from J, with 15 bases between. The CDR3 spans 14 residues. Germline V gene lookup returns CDR1 SGHRS and CDR2 YFSETQ. The CDR3 sequence is CASSPLTGGEKLFF. CDR3 nucleotides: TGCGCCAGCAGCCCATTAACAGGTGGCGAAAAACTGTTTTTT.

V gene TRBV5-1 combines with J gene TRBJ1-4; 7 nucleotides agree with TRBD1. After removal of 0 bases from V and 6 bases from J, the junction contained 5 bases not matched to a gene. The germline CDR1 and CDR2 sequences are SGHRS and YFSETQ. The CDR3 length is 15 residues. The CDR3: CASSLEGALDEKLFF. The CDR3 bases are TGCGCCAGCAGCTTGGAGGGGGCGTTGGATGAAAAACTGTTTTTT.

This clone was recorded once. The chain is built from TRBV7-3 and TRBJ2-7; D unresolved. Per the germline V gene, CDR1 is SGHTA and CDR2 is FQGTGA. There are 13 residues in the CDR3. V was trimmed by 4 bases and J by 1 base, leaving 8 bases between them. The CDR3, as DNA: TGTGCCAGCAGCTCCTCCCCTTCCTACGAGCAGTACTTC. Protein product: CASSSSPSYEQYF.

This CDR3 is CASSEGLEDIQYF. CDR3 DNA: TGTGCCAGCAGTGAAGGCTTAGAGGACATTCAGTACTTC. The chain is built from TRBV2 and TRBJ2-4; D remains unclear. There are 13 residues in the CDR3. V lost 1 base and J 8 bases, leaving 9 bases between the germline ends. Germline V gene lookup returns CDR1 SNHLY and CDR2 FYNNEI.